Each of the 7 T cell receptor beta chains below was sequenced from the same sample in a study of shared clonotypes between healthy human individuals. Assay used: immunoSEQ multiplex PCR; TCRdb lists only in-frame clones, some missing. Of about 500,000 clones listed, approximately 80% are singletons. The specimen was PBMCs. The receptors come from a woman in her thirties or forties in good health. Some clones in this sample may be carry-over from other donors' samples.

This chain links TRBV7-9 with TRBJ2-5; TRBD2 matches at 8 bases. V lost 3 bases to trimming and J lost 6 bases; unmatched junction nucleotides: 12. Germline V gene data show CDR1 as SEHNR and CDR2 as FQNEAQ (reference sequence). The CDR3 consists of 16 residues. CDR3 sequence: CASSFGGGGRRKTQYF. In nucleotides, the CDR3 is TGTGCCAGCAGCTTTGGGGGTGGCGGGAGGAGGAAGACCCAGTACTTC.

Regarding this clone: This may be a read error: a much more frequent sequence differs by one nucleotide. The chain carries TRBV9 and TRBJ2-1; D is perhaps TRBD2 (5 bases). This CDR3 has 13 amino acids. The germline gives CDR1 SGDLS, CDR2 YYNGEE. The CDR3 nucleotides read TGTGCCAACAGCGCCGGACCCCGGGATATCGAGTTCTTC. Amino acid sequence: CANSAGPRDIEFF.

The chain uses TRBV20-1 and TRBJ2-5; unclear D gene. The CDR3 is 11 amino acids. The germline CDR1 and CDR2 sequences are DFQATT and SNEGSKA (reference sequence). Between the trimmed V and J ends, which lost 2 bases and 5 bases, there was a span of 6 bases. The CDR3 region is CSARLLETQYF. DNA of the CDR3: TGCAGTGCTAGACTCCTGGAGACCCAGTACTTC.

The chain uses TRBV5-1 and TRBJ2-3; D remains unclear. Trimming took off 4 bases at V and 1 base at J, with 10 bases between the two ends. Germline lookup yields CDR1 SGHRS and CDR2 YFSETQ. This CDR3 comprises 14 residues. The CDR3 sequence is CASSPRDGTDTQYF. CDR3 bases: TGCGCCAGCAGCCCGCGTGATGGCACAGATACGCAGTATTTT.

The chain combines TRBV7-8 with TRBJ1-2; D remains ambiguous. CDR3 length equals 16 residues. Per the germline V gene, CDR1 is SGHVS and CDR2 is FQNEAQ. V was pared by 5 bases and J by 0 bases, with 16 bases between. This CDR3 is CASSLKRWEANYGYTF. CDR3 DNA: TGTGCCAGCAGCCTAAAGAGGTGGGAGGCTAACTATGGCTACACCTTC.

CDR3 amino acids: CASSTTGGGAVEKLFF. CDR3 nucleotide sequence: TGTGCCAGCAGTACCACTGGGGGGGGCGCGGTTGAAAAACTGTTTTTT. V gene TRBV28 combines with J gene TRBJ1-4; possible D gene TRBD1, 6 bases. The CDR3 length is 16 residues. Germline V CDR1 and CDR2: MDHEN, SYDVKM. The V end was cut by 5 bases, the J end by 7 bases, with 20 bases between.

The chain recombines TRBV7-3 with TRBJ2-1, with 9 bases identical to TRBD1. V shed 1 base and J 8 bases; nucleotides not matched to a gene: 6. The germline V gene has CDR1 SGHTA and CDR2 FQGTGA. The CDR3 extends over 15 amino acids. CDR3 region: CASSLMGQGIDEQFF. The CDR3 DNA reads as TGTGCCAGCAGCTTAATGGGACAGGGCATCGATGAGCAGTTCTTC.